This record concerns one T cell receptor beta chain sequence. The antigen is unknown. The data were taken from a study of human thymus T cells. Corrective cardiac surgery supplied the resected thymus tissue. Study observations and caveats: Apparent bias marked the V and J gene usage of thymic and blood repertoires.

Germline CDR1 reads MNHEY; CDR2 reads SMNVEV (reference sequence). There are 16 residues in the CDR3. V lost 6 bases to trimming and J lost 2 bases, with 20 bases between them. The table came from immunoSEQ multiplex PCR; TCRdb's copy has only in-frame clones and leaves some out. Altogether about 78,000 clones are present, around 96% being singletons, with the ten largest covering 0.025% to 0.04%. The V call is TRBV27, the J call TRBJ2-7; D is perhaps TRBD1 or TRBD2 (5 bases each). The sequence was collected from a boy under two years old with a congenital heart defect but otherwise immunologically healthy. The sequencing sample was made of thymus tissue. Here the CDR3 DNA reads TGTGCCAGCAGGTCCCTACCCGGGGCCGGCGCCTACGAGCAGTACTTC. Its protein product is CASRSLPGAGAYEQYF.